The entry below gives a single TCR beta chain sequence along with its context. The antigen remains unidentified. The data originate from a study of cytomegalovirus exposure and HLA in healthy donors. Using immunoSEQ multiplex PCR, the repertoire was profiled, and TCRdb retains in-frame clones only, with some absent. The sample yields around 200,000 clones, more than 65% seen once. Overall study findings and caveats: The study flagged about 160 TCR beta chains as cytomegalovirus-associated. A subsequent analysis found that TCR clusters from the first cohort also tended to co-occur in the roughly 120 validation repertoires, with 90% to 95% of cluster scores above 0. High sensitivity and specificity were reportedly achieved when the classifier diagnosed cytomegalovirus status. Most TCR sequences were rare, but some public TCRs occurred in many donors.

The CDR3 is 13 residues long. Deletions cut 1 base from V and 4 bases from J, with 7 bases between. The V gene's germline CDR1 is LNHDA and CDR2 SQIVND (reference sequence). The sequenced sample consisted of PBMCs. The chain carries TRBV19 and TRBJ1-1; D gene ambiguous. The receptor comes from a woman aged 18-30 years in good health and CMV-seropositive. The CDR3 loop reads CASSIVGSTEAFF. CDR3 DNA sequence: TGTGCCAGTAGTATAGTAGGGAGCACTGAAGCTTTCTTT.